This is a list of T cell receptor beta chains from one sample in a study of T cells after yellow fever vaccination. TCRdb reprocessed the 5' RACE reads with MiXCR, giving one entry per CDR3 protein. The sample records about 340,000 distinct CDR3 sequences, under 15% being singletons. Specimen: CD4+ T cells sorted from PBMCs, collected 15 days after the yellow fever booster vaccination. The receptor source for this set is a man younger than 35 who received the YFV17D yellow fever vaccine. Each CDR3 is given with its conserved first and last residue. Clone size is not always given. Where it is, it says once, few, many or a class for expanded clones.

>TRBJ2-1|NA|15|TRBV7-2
CASSYLSGGAHEQFF
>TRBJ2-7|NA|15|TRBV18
CASSPGTGTPQGQYF
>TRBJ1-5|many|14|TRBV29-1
CSVGNQGANQPQHF
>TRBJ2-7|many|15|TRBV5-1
CASSLVGGSTYEQYF
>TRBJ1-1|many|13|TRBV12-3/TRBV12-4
CASSFTQGSEAFF
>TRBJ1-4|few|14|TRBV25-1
CASTQVGSGEKLFF
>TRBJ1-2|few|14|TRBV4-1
CASSQPTTGGGYTF
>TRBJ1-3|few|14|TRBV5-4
CASTSDPGTLAIYF
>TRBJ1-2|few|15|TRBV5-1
CASSAGMGHLYGYTF
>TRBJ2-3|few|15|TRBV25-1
CASSDFAGDGDTQYF
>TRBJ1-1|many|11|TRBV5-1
CASSDYTEAFF
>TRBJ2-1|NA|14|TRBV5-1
CASSSRTSGNEQFF
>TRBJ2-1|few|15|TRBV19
CASSIERGVYNEQFF
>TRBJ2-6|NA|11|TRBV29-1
CSVAGANVLTF
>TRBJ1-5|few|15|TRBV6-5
CASSPGQGLYQPQHF
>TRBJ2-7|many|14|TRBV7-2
CASSFQRGGYEQYF
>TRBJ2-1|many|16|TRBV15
CATSSATGSLRNEQFF
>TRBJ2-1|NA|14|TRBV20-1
CSARDGGGGSEQFF
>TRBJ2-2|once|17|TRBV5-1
CASSLDPMARAAGELFF
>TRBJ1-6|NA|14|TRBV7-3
CASRTGTDNSPLHF
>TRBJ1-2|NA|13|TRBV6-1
CASSLDIIYGYTF
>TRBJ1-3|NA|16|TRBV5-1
CASSRTPTGSGNTIYF
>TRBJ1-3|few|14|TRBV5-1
CASSLGDAGNTIYF
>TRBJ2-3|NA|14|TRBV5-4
CASSLKGGSDTQYF
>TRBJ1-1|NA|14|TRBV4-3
CASSQGVLSTEAFF
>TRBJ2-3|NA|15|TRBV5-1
CASSEAAGATDTQYF
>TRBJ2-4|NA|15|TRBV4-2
CASSQVLSGDSIQYF
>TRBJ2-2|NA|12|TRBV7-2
CASSLGRGVLFF
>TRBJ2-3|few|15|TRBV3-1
CASSPVRQRTDTQYF
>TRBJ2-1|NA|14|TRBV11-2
CASRAMGSGNEQFF
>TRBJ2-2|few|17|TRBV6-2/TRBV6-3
CASSSNRDYPNTGELFF
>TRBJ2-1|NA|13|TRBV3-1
CASSLQTGDEQFF
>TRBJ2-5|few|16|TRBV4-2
CASKALAGGSEETQYF
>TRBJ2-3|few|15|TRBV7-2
CASSRQTGIADTQYF
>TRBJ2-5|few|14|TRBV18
CASSPILVGETQYF
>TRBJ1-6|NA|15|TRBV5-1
CASSLAPGGNSPLHF
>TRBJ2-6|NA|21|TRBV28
CASSRLGTRLINSSGANVLTF
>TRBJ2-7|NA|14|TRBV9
CASSAGDRIYEQYF
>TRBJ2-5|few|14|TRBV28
CASRQGTLQETQYF
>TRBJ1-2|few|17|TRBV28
CASSPPGGQGYSYGYTF
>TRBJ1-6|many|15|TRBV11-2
CASSLGSSYNSPLHF
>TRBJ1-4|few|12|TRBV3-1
CASRQGEGKLFF
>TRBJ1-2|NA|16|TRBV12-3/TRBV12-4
CASSLAIWGGGLGYTF
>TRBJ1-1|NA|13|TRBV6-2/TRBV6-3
CASSSRHLYEAFF
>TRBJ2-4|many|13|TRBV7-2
CASSFNRGDIQYF
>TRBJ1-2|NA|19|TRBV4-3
CASSQELSKRGTVAYGYTF
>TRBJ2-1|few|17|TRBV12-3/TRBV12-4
CASSPPRSGRSYNEQFF
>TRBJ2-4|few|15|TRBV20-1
CSARDHGAPADIQYF
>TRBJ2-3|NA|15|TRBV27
CASSFALAGLGTQYF
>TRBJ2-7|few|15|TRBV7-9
CASSLRTESSYEQYF